A selection of T cell receptor beta chains follows, all from one sample in a study of blood T cell repertoires in COVID-19. The table came from immunoSEQ multiplex PCR; TCRdb's copy has only in-frame clones and leaves some out. This sample carries about 270,000 clones, 65% to 90% of them seen once, and the ten largest clones take 2.5% to 3.5%. Sequencing was done on a sample of peripheral blood. The receptor set was obtained from a woman aged 55-69 years with active or convalescent COVID-19. Each CDR3 is given with its conserved first and last residue. Fields, in order: V gene, clone size, J gene, D gene, CDR3 protein, CDR3 DNA. The D gene is left open where the match is weak. For some rows the clone size is stated as once, few or many, or as a class when expanded; others skip it.

>TRBV7-8|NA|TRBJ1-2|NA
CASSLTRAANYGYTF
TGTGCCAGCAGCTTAACGCGGGCAGCTAACTATGGCTACACCTTC
>TRBV19|NA|TRBJ1-5|NA
CASSMGHLSNQPQHF
TGTGCCAGTAGTATGGGGCACCTTAGCAATCAGCCCCAGCATTTT
>TRBV30|NA|TRBJ2-5|TRBD2
CAWSRTSGGRGETQYF
TGTGCCTGGAGCAGGACTAGCGGGGGGCGGGGAGAGACCCAGTACTTC
>TRBV9|once|TRBJ2-7|TRBD1
CASSPRSGGQGEHEQYF
TGTGCCAGCAGCCCTCGAAGTGGGGGACAGGGTGAGCACGAGCAGTACTTC
>TRBV7-9|NA|TRBJ2-2|NA
CASSFIVDSPSGTGELFF
TGTGCCAGCAGCTTCATCGTGGACAGTCCATCGGGCACCGGGGAGCTGTTTTTT
>TRBV5-4|NA|TRBJ1-2|TRBD1
CASSYGTGSNYGYTF
TGTGCCAGCAGCTACGGGACAGGGTCTAACTATGGCTACACCTTC
>TRBV27|NA|TRBJ1-4|NA
CASSYTGYEKLFF
TGTGCCAGCAGTTATACAGGGTATGAAAAACTGTTTTTT
>TRBV2|few|TRBJ2-6|TRBD2
CASRSSGGASGANVLTF
TGTGCCAGCAGGTCTAGCGGGGGGGCCTCTGGGGCCAACGTCCTGACTTTC
>TRBV7-3|once|TRBJ2-1|NA
CASSLRAGAGDNEQFF
TGTGCCAGCAGCTTAAGGGCGGGGGCCGGGGACAATGAGCAGTTCTTC
>TRBV9|NA|TRBJ2-7|TRBD2
CASSVGAGGSSYEQYF
TGTGCCAGCAGCGTAGGAGCGGGGGGCTCCTCCTACGAGCAGTACTTC
>TRBV3-1/TRBV3-2|NA|TRBJ2-7|TRBD1
CASSRPDREGEQYF
TGTGCCAGCAGCCGACCGGACAGGGAAGGCGAGCAGTACTTC
>TRBV25-1|once|TRBJ1-1|NA
CASSEGRAPHTEAFF
TGTGCCAGCAGTGAAGGCAGGGCCCCCCACACTGAAGCTTTCTTT
>TRBV7-2|NA|TRBJ1-2|NA
CASSLGGGGYGYTF
TGTGCCAGCAGCTTAGGGGGGGGAGGATATGGCTACACCTTC
>TRBV5-5|once|TRBJ2-2|TRBD1
CASSSQGYTNTGELFF
TGTGCCAGCAGCTCACAGGGGTACACGAACACCGGGGAGCTGTTTTTT
>TRBV2|NA|TRBJ2-2|NA
CASIVRVGGELFF
TGTGCCAGCATAGTCAGGGTTGGCGGGGAGCTGTTTTTT
>TRBV4-3|NA|TRBJ2-3|NA
CASSPGREDTQYF
TGCGCCAGCAGCCCCGGAAGGGAGGATACGCAGTATTTT
>TRBV19|NA|TRBJ2-3|NA
CASRATTSTDTQYF
TGTGCCAGTAGGGCGACTACGAGTACAGATACGCAGTATTTT
>TRBV5-1|NA|TRBJ2-5|TRBD1
CASSQTGQETQYF
TGCGCCAGCAGCCAGACAGGGCAAGAGACCCAGTACTTC
>TRBV6-6|NA|TRBJ2-2|NA
CASTLPGPGELFF
TGTGCCAGCACCCTCCCAGGTCCCGGGGAGCTGTTTTTT
>TRBV7-8|many|TRBJ2-7|NA
CASSGRRYSYEQYF
TGTGCCAGCAGCGGGAGGAGATACAGCTACGAGCAGTACTTC
>TRBV7-6|NA|TRBJ2-3|NA
CASSYRDPSTDTQYF
TGTGCCAGCAGCTACAGGGATCCTAGCACAGATACGCAGTATTTT
>TRBV29-1|few|TRBJ2-1|NA
CSVEIYNEQFF
TGCAGCGTTGAAATATACAATGAGCAGTTCTTC
>TRBV3-1/TRBV3-2|NA|TRBJ2-1|TRBD2
CASSLGLAGGPLYNEQFF
TGTGCCAGCAGCTTGGGACTAGCGGGGGGGCCTCTCTACAATGAGCAGTTCTTC
>TRBV4-2|NA|TRBJ2-7|TRBD2
CASSQEGGEQYF
TGTGCCAGCAGCCAAGAGGGAGGGGAGCAGTACTTC
>TRBV5-4|NA|TRBJ2-1|TRBD1
CASSPPGTGYNEQFF
TGTGCCAGCAGCCCGCCCGGGACAGGGTACAATGAGCAGTTCTTC
>TRBV5-1|NA|TRBJ2-2|TRBD2
CASSYMASGGSGELFF
TGCGCCAGCAGCTATATGGCTAGCGGGGGTTCCGGGGAGCTGTTTTTT
>TRBV2|NA|TRBJ1-2|NA
CASSEAGVAKDPYGYTF
TGTGCCAGCAGTGAAGCCGGGGTTGCTAAAGATCCCTATGGCTACACCTTC
>TRBV19|NA|TRBJ1-4|NA
CASSIRTANEKLFF
TGTGCCAGTAGTATTCGGACAGCTAATGAAAAACTGTTTTTT
>TRBV2|NA|TRBJ1-6|NA
CASPIGDSPLHF
TGTGCCAGCCCAATAGGAGACTCACCCCTCCACTTT
>TRBV10-3|NA|TRBJ1-1|TRBD1
CAISGRDRGTEAFF
TGTGCCATCAGTGGCCGGGACAGGGGCACTGAAGCTTTCTTT
>TRBV5-1|NA|TRBJ2-4|TRBD1
CASSWGTGEKNIQYF
TGCGCCAGCAGCTGGGGGACAGGGGAAAAAAACATTCAGTACTTC
>TRBV19|NA|TRBJ1-2|TRBD1
CASSDRAGGYTF
TGTGCCAGTAGTGACAGGGCCGGCGGCTACACCTTC
>TRBV5-4|few|TRBJ2-2|NA
CASSPSSGELFF
TGTGCCAGCAGCCCCAGTTCCGGGGAGCTGTTTTTT
>TRBV19|NA|TRBJ1-3|TRBD1
CATSTGGNTIYF
TGTGCCACCTCGACAGGGGGGAACACCATATATTTT
>TRBV19|NA|TRBJ2-7|TRBD1
CASNSLGGQEQYF
TGTGCCAGCAATTCACTAGGGGGACAGGAGCAGTACTTC
>TRBV7-3|once|TRBJ2-6|NA
CASSSSGSGANVLTF
TGTGCCAGCAGCTCCTCGGGCTCTGGGGCCAACGTCCTGACTTTC
>TRBV2|NA|TRBJ1-4|NA
CASRPGLGGGNEKLFF
TGTGCCAGCAGGCCGGGCCTCGGGGGTGGCAATGAAAAACTGTTTTTT
>TRBV7-2|NA|TRBJ1-3|NA
CASSLGGGRLGNTIYF
TGTGCCAGCAGCTTAGGCGGGGGGCGCTTAGGAAACACCATATATTTT
>TRBV20-1|NA|TRBJ2-3|TRBD2
CSASSGTSGGTLLDPDTQYF
TGCAGTGCTAGTTCCGGGACTAGCGGGGGGACCCTACTAGATCCCGATACGCAGTATTTT
>TRBV30|NA|TRBJ2-7|TRBD1
CAWSVQAGQGYEQYF
TGTGCCTGGAGTGTACAGGCGGGACAGGGTTACGAGCAGTACTTC
>TRBV5-1|NA|TRBJ2-7|NA
CASSLGGSSYEQYF
TGCGCCAGCAGCCTAGGGGGTTCCTCCTACGAGCAGTACTTC
>TRBV15|NA|TRBJ2-7|NA
CATSRAGSHSYEQYF
TGTGCCACCAGCAGAGCGGGATCCCACTCCTACGAGCAGTACTTC
>TRBV29-1|NA|TRBJ2-6|NA
CSVPDRDSGANVLTF
TGCAGCGTCCCGGACAGAGACTCTGGGGCCAACGTCCTGACTTTC